The subject of this entry is one TCR beta chain. Antigen unknown. Template switching created a universal primer site, and the cDNA included unique molecular identifiers. TCRdb called the 5' RACE reads again in MiXCR, with one record for every CDR3 protein. The sample carries 1.5 million to 2 million distinct CDR3 sequences, about 32% recorded once. These data are taken from a study of identical twins. Study-wide findings and caveats: Out-of-frame sharing of TCR alpha in monozygotic twins was underestimated by models. Conclusions were based on cross-sectional statistical analysis, without following the same donors.

V was clipped by 4 bases and J by 6 bases, with 9 bases between them. Germline assignment: CDR1 SNHLY and CDR2 FYNNEI. This CDR3 has 13 residues. Sequencing was performed on cord blood. V and J are TRBV2 and TRBJ2-2; unclear D gene. The clonotype was recovered from a newborn girl in good health. The CDR3: CASSVSRSGELFF. The CDR3, as DNA: TGTGCCAGCAGTGTCAGTAGGTCCGGGGAGCTGTTTTTT.